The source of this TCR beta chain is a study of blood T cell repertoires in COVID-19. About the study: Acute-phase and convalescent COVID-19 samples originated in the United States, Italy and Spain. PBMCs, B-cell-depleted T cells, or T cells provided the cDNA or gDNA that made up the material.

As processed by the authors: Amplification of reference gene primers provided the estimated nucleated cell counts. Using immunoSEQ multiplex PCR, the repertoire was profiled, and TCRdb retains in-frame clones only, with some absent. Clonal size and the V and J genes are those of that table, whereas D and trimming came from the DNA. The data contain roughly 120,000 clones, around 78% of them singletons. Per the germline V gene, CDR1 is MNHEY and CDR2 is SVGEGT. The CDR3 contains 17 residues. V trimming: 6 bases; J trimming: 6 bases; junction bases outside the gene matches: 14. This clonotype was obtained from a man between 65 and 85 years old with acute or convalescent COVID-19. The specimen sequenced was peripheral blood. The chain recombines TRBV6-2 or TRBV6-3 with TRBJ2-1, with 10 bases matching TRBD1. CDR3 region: CASSDPSRDRGGNEQFF. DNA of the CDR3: TGTGCCAGCAGCGATCCAAGCCGGGACAGGGGTGGCAATGAGCAGTTCTTC.